This T cell receptor (beta chain) appears in the sequencing data of a study of monozygotic twins with inflammatory bowel disease. TCRdb reprocessed the 5' RACE reads, with one entry per CDR3 protein and no DNA. This sample's table has hundreds of thousands of distinct CDR3 sequences. The CDR3 is 15 residues long. Germline V gene data show CDR1 as SGHDN and CDR2 as FVKESK. Sequenced sample: blood. The gene calls are TRBV14 and TRBJ1-1; the TCRdb call, TRBD1, lacks DNA for checking. This TCR was sampled from a human donor with ulcerative colitis or Crohn's disease, or a healthy co-twin of an affected twin (not recorded which). CDR3 amino acids: CASSFPGGKNTEAFF.